This T cell receptor beta chain was identified during a study of blood T cells in healthy people across ages. PCR was performed a second time for about 7 to 12 cycles using a sample-barcoded 5' primer and a J-beta primer mix. Individual samples furnished no less than 2.5 million CDR3-containing paired-end reads apiece. Each CDR3 protein is one row after TCRdb ran MiXCR on the 5' RACE reads. The data show 750,000 to 950,000 distinct CDR3 sequences, about 28% seen once. This clonotype turned up a few times. The data also belong to a second study, concerning T cells of mothers and their children. As that study records: Mothers yielded over 10 million CDR3 reads, children some 3 million each.

Specimen: blood. The source is a woman in her thirties or forties in good health.

The CDR3 DNA sequence: TGTGCCAGCAGCTTATACCCCGGGAGGGGAGCGGGGGGCCGAAGTAATGAGCAGTTCTTC. It yields the protein CASSLYPGRGAGGRSNEQFF. The chain combines TRBV7-3 with TRBJ2-1; 9 bases are shared with TRBD2. Germline values: CDR1 SGHTA, CDR2 FQGTGA. This CDR3 comprises 20 residues. V trimming: 2 bases; J trimming: 7 bases; junction bases outside the gene matches: 21.